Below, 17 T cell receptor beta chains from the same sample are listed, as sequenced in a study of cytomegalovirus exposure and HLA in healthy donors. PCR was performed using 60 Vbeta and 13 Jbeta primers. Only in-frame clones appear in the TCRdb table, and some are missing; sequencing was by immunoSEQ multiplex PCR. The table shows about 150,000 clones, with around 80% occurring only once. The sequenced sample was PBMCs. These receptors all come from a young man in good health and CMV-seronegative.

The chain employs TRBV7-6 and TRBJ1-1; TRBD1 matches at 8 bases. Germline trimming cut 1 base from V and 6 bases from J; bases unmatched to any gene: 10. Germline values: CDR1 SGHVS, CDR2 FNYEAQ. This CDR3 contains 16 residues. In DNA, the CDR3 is TGTGCCAGCAGCTTAGGATACGGACAGGGTTTACCTGAAGCTTTCTTT. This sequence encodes CASSLGYGQGLPEAFF.

The CDR3 is CASSLSGISYEQYF. The CDR3 DNA reads TGTGCCAGCAGTCTGAGCGGGATCTCCTACGAGCAGTACTTC. This sequence joins TRBV6-5 and TRBJ2-7, with 7 bases aligning to TRBD2. This CDR3 has 14 amino acids. Unmatched junction bases numbered 4, after V lost 5 bases and J lost 0 bases. The germline gives CDR1 MNHEY, CDR2 SVGAGI.

CDR3 in amino acids: CAISGEGTGAAEAFF. In nucleotides, the CDR3 is TGTGCCATCAGTGGGGAGGGGACAGGGGCCGCTGAAGCTTTCTTT. This chain links TRBV10-3 with TRBJ1-1, with TRBD1 matching over 10 bases. Germline-derived CDR1 and CDR2 are ENHRY and SYGVKD. The trim removed 4 bases at V and 6 bases at J, leaving 8 bases unmatched. The CDR3 sequence is 15 residues long.

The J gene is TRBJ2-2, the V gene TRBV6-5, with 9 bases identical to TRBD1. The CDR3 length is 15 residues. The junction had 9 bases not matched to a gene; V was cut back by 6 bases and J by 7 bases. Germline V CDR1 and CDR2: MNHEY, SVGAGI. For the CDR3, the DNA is TGTGCCAGCAGCCCAGGACAGGGGATTGTCGGGGAGCTGTTTTTT. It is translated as CASSPGQGIVGELFF.

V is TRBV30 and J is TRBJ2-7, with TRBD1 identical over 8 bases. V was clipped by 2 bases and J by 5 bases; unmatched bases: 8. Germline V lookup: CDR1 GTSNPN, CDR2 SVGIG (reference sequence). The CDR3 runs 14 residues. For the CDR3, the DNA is TGTGCCTGGAGTCAGGGACAGGTCCCCCACGAGCAGTACTTC. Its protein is CAWSQGQVPHEQYF.

The CDR3 DNA reads TGCGCCAGCAGGCCCCCAGCGGGAGAAGAGACCCAGTACTTC. Its protein is CASRPPAGEETQYF. The rearrangement uses TRBV5-1 and TRBJ2-5; TRBD2 aligns across 8 bases. J lost 3 bases, V lost 5 bases, and 6 bases had no gene match. CDR3 length: 14 amino acids. Germline V gene sequence: CDR1 SGHRS, CDR2 YFSETQ.

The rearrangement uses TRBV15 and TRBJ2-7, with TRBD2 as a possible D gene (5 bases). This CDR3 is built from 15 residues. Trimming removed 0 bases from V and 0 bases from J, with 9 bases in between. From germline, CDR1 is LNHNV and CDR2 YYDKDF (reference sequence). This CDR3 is CATSRDVGDSYEQYF. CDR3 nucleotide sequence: TGTGCCACCAGCAGAGATGTCGGGGACTCCTACGAGCAGTACTTC.

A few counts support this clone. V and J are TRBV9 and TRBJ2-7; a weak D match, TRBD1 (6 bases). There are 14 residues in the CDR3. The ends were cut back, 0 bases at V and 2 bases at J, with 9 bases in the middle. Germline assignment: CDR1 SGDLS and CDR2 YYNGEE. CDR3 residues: CASSVEQGTYEQYF. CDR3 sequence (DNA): TGTGCCAGCAGCGTAGAGCAGGGGACCTACGAGCAGTACTTC.

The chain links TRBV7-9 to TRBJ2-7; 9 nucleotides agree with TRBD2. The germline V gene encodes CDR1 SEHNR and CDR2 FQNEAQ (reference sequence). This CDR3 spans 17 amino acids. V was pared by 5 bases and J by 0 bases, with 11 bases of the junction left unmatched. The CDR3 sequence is CASSGGASGTYSYEQYF. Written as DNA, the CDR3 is TGTGCCAGCAGCGGGGGGGCTAGCGGGACCTACTCCTACGAGCAGTACTTC. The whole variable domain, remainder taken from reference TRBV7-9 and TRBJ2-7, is DTGVSQNPRHKITKRGQNVTFRCDPISEHNRLYWYRQTLGQGPEFLTYFQNEAQLEKSRLLSDRFSAERPKGSFSTLEIQRTEQGDSAMYLCASSGGASGTYSYEQYFGPGTRLTVT.

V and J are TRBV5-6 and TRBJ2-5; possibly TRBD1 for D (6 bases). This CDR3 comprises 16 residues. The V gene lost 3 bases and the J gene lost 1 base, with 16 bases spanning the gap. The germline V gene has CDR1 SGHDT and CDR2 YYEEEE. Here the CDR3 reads CASSSPHTGSQETQYF. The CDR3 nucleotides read TGTGCCAGCAGCTCCCCGCACACAGGGTCCCAAGAGACCCAGTACTTC.

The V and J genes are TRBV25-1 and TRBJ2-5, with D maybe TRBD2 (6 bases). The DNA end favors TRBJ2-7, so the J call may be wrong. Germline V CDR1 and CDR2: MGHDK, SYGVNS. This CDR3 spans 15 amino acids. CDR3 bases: TGTGCCAGCAGTGAACCGGGACTGTCCGACTACGAGCAGTACTTC. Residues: CASSEPGLSDYEQYF.

The CDR3 DNA is TGTGCCAGCAGCAACCGAAAGGAGGGGTCCAAAAACATTCAGTACTTC. The encoded protein is CASSNRKEGSKNIQYF. The gene calls are TRBV21-1 and TRBJ2-4; TRBD2 is taken as the D call from the table, unchecked against the DNA. TRBV21-1 is a pseudogene segment. CDR3 length equals 16 residues.

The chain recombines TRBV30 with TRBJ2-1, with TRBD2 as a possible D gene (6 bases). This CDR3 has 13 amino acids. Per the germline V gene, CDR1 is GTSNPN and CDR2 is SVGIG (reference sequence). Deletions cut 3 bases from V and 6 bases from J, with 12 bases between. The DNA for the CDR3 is TGTGCCTGGAGGTCCGTAGCGGCCAATGAGCAGTTCTTC. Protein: CAWRSVAANEQFF.

The CDR3 nucleotides are TGCGCCAGCGGCGACGGAGCGGGGGTTAATTACGAGCAGTACTTC. The encoded protein is CASGDGAGVNYEQYF. V usage is TRBV5-1 and J usage is TRBJ2-7; 8 positions agree with TRBD2. This CDR3 has 15 residues. Per germline, CDR1 SGHRS and CDR2 YFSETQ. Trimming removed 7 bases from V and 4 bases from J; junction bases left unmatched: 13.

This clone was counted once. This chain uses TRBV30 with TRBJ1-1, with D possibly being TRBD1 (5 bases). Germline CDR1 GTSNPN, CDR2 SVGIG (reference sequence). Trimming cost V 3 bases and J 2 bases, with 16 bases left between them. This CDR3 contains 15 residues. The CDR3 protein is CAWSVTGTVNTEAFF. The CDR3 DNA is TGTGCCTGGAGCGTTACTGGGACTGTTAACACTGAAGCTTTCTTT.

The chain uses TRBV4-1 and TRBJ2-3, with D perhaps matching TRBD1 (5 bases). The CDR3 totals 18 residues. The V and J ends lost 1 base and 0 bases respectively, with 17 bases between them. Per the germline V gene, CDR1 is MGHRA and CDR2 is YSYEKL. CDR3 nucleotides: TGCGCCAGCAGCCAAGTACAAAGGACACCCTCTAGCACAGATACGCAGTATTTT. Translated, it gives CASSQVQRTPSSTDTQYF.

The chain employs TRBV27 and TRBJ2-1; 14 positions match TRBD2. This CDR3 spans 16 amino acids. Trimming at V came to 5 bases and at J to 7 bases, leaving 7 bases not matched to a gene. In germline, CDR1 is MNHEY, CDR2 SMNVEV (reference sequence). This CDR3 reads CASSPTGLAGVNEQFF. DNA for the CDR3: TGTGCCAGCAGTCCCACGGGACTAGCGGGAGTAAATGAGCAGTTCTTC.